A selection of T cell receptor beta chains follows, all from one sample in a study of blood T cell repertoires in COVID-19. Method: immunoSEQ multiplex PCR; TCRdb's copy keeps in-frame clones and lacks some. The table has approximately 250,000 clones, around 83% seen once; the top ten hold 1.5% to 1.7%. Sequencing was done on a sample of peripheral blood. These receptors were collected from a woman in her thirties or forties who had recovered from COVID-19. CDR3s include the opening cysteine and the closing phenylalanine or tryptophan. The order of the fields is CDR3 protein, CDR3 DNA, J gene, D gene, clone size, V gene. D genes are given only for firm matches. A row's size may be missing; if present it is once, few, many or a size class.

cdr3_aa: CASSRTGNYNEQFF; cdr3_nt: TGTGCCAGCAGTCGGACAGGGAACTACAATGAGCAGTTCTTC; j_call: TRBJ2-1; d_call: TRBD1; clone_size: -; v_call: TRBV6-5
cdr3_aa: CASSEDTTGNNQPQHF; cdr3_nt: TGTGCCAGCAGCGAAGACACCACGGGAAACAATCAGCCCCAGCATTTT; j_call: TRBJ1-5; d_call: -; clone_size: -; v_call: TRBV7-9
cdr3_aa: CASSLGETSGGTDTQYF; cdr3_nt: TGTGCCAGCAGCTTAGGAGAGACTAGCGGGGGCACAGATACGCAGTATTTT; j_call: TRBJ2-3; d_call: TRBD2; clone_size: -; v_call: TRBV11-3
cdr3_aa: CASSEAREAGYTF; cdr3_nt: TGTGCCAGCAGTGAAGCGCGGGAAGCTGGCTACACCTTC; j_call: TRBJ1-2; d_call: -; clone_size: once; v_call: TRBV2
cdr3_aa: CASSYGQGISNQPQHF; cdr3_nt: TGTGCCAGCAGCTATGGACAGGGCATTAGCAATCAGCCCCAGCATTTT; j_call: TRBJ1-5; d_call: TRBD1; clone_size: -; v_call: TRBV5-6
cdr3_aa: CAWSPPVRPSYGYTF; cdr3_nt: TGTGCCTGGAGCCCACCGGTCAGGCCTTCTTATGGCTACACCTTC; j_call: TRBJ1-2; d_call: -; clone_size: -; v_call: TRBV30
cdr3_aa: CASSSITRTGGLRTEAFF; cdr3_nt: TGTGCCAGCAGCTCTATTACCAGAACAGGGGGACTTCGTACTGAAGCTTTCTTT; j_call: TRBJ1-1; d_call: TRBD1; clone_size: -; v_call: TRBV5-6
cdr3_aa: CATSDSNSNEQFF; cdr3_nt: TGTGCCACCAGTGATTCAAACTCCAATGAGCAGTTCTTC; j_call: TRBJ2-1; d_call: -; clone_size: -; v_call: TRBV24-1
cdr3_aa: CATTPEDSYEQYF; cdr3_nt: TGTGCCACGACTCCAGAGGACTCCTACGAGCAGTACTTC; j_call: TRBJ2-7; d_call: -; clone_size: -; v_call: TRBV2
cdr3_aa: CAISDPTVANTGELFF; cdr3_nt: TGTGCCATCAGTGACCCTACAGTAGCGAACACCGGGGAGCTGTTTTTT; j_call: TRBJ2-2; d_call: -; clone_size: -; v_call: TRBV10-3
cdr3_aa: CASSLTTGALPYEQYF; cdr3_nt: TGTGCCAGCAGCCTTACTACAGGGGCCCTTCCCTACGAGCAGTACTTC; j_call: TRBJ2-7; d_call: TRBD1; clone_size: -; v_call: TRBV5-8
cdr3_aa: CAWTEWGAGELFF; cdr3_nt: TGTGCCTGGACTGAGTGGGGGGCCGGGGAGCTGTTTTTT; j_call: TRBJ2-2; d_call: -; clone_size: -; v_call: TRBV30
cdr3_aa: CAWSEGLAGGNEQFF; cdr3_nt: TGTGCCTGGAGTGAAGGACTAGCGGGGGGGAATGAGCAGTTCTTC; j_call: TRBJ2-1; d_call: TRBD2; clone_size: -; v_call: TRBV30
cdr3_aa: CASSLGPAGGPTNTGELFF; cdr3_nt: TGCGCCAGCAGCTTGGGGCCAGCGGGGGGGCCCACGAACACCGGGGAGCTGTTTTTT; j_call: TRBJ2-2; d_call: TRBD2; clone_size: -; v_call: TRBV5-1
cdr3_aa: CASSMGDNTQYF; cdr3_nt: TGTGCCAGCAGCATGGGGGACAATACGCAGTATTTT; j_call: TRBJ2-3; d_call: -; clone_size: -; v_call: TRBV5-6
cdr3_aa: CASRTGGEKLFF; cdr3_nt: TGTGCCAGCAGGACAGGGGGTGAAAAACTGTTTTTT; j_call: TRBJ1-4; d_call: TRBD1; clone_size: -; v_call: TRBV2
cdr3_aa: CASSPGPTSGGGNTQYF; cdr3_nt: TGTGCCAGCAGCCCAGGTCCGACTAGCGGGGGAGGTAATACGCAGTATTTT; j_call: TRBJ2-3; d_call: TRBD2; clone_size: -; v_call: TRBV7-7
cdr3_aa: CASSLSPNTEAFF; cdr3_nt: TGCGCCAGCAGCTTGAGCCCGAACACTGAAGCTTTCTTT; j_call: TRBJ1-1; d_call: -; clone_size: few; v_call: TRBV5-1
cdr3_aa: CASSGGGDTQYF; cdr3_nt: TGTGCCAGCAGCGGAGGAGGTGATACGCAGTATTTT; j_call: TRBJ2-3; d_call: -; clone_size: -; v_call: TRBV5-6
cdr3_aa: CASSFSHTEAFF; cdr3_nt: TGTGCCAGCAGCTTCTCCCACACTGAAGCTTTCTTT; j_call: TRBJ1-1; d_call: -; clone_size: few; v_call: TRBV7-9
cdr3_aa: CASSQGSATNEKLFF; cdr3_nt: TGCGCCAGCAGCCAAGGCAGCGCAACTAATGAAAAACTGTTTTTT; j_call: TRBJ1-4; d_call: -; clone_size: -; v_call: TRBV4-1
cdr3_aa: CASSFTGGVTEAFF; cdr3_nt: TGTGCCAGCAGCTTTACAGGGGGCGTCACTGAAGCTTTCTTT; j_call: TRBJ1-1; d_call: TRBD1; clone_size: -; v_call: TRBV27
cdr3_aa: CASSRTENTGELFF; cdr3_nt: TGTGCCAGCTCCCGGACAGAGAACACCGGGGAGCTGTTTTTT; j_call: TRBJ2-2; d_call: -; clone_size: -; v_call: TRBV18
cdr3_aa: CASSMTGQGNTGELFF; cdr3_nt: TGTGCCAGTAGTATGACTGGACAGGGGAACACCGGGGAGCTGTTTTTT; j_call: TRBJ2-2; d_call: TRBD1; clone_size: once; v_call: TRBV19
cdr3_aa: CSVAASGTNYGYTF; cdr3_nt: TGCAGCGTTGCTGCTTCAGGTACTAACTATGGCTACACCTTC; j_call: TRBJ1-2; d_call: -; clone_size: -; v_call: TRBV29-1
cdr3_aa: CASSLGLYNEQFF; cdr3_nt: TGTGCCAGCAGTCTTGGACTATACAATGAGCAGTTCTTC; j_call: TRBJ2-1; d_call: -; clone_size: -; v_call: TRBV12-3/TRBV12-4
cdr3_aa: CASSGLATTYEQYF; cdr3_nt: TGTGCCAGCAGTGGACTAGCGACGACTTACGAGCAGTACTTC; j_call: TRBJ2-7; d_call: TRBD2; clone_size: -; v_call: TRBV2
cdr3_aa: CASSPRGGEVAGNTIYF; cdr3_nt: TGCGCCAGCAGCCCCCGAGGGGGGGAAGTAGCTGGAAACACCATATATTTT; j_call: TRBJ1-3; d_call: -; clone_size: -; v_call: TRBV5-1
cdr3_aa: CASRGTLSPSKLFF; cdr3_nt: TGTGCCAGCAGGGGGACACTTAGCCCTTCGAAACTGTTTTTT; j_call: TRBJ1-4; d_call: -; clone_size: -; v_call: TRBV2
cdr3_aa: CASSLTSGATGELFF; cdr3_nt: TGCGCCAGCAGCTTGACTAGCGGGGCCACCGGGGAGCTGTTTTTT; j_call: TRBJ2-2; d_call: TRBD2; clone_size: -; v_call: TRBV5-1
cdr3_aa: CASSERRNSREQYF; cdr3_nt: TGCGCCAGCAGTGAGCGTCGAAATTCGAGGGAGCAGTACTTC; j_call: TRBJ2-7; d_call: -; clone_size: -; v_call: TRBV10-2
cdr3_aa: CASWRSGANVLTF; cdr3_nt: TGTGCCAGCTGGAGATCTGGGGCCAACGTCCTGACTTTC; j_call: TRBJ2-6; d_call: -; clone_size: -; v_call: TRBV6-5
cdr3_aa: CASSLGQGAWNTEAFF; cdr3_nt: TGTGCCAGCAGTTTAGGGCAGGGGGCGTGGAACACTGAAGCTTTCTTT; j_call: TRBJ1-1; d_call: TRBD1; clone_size: -; v_call: TRBV28
cdr3_aa: CASSPGGFRDTQYF; cdr3_nt: TGTGCCAGCAGCCCAGGGGGGTTTAGAGATACGCAGTATTTT; j_call: TRBJ2-3; d_call: -; clone_size: -; v_call: TRBV5-6
cdr3_aa: CASSPRTGSPTDTQYF; cdr3_nt: TGTGCCAGCTCACCACGGACAGGGTCCCCCACAGATACGCAGTATTTT; j_call: TRBJ2-3; d_call: TRBD1; clone_size: -; v_call: TRBV18
cdr3_aa: CASSQEGQTYGYTF; cdr3_nt: TGTGCCAGCAGCCAAGAGGGGCAGACATATGGCTACACCTTC; j_call: TRBJ1-2; d_call: -; clone_size: once; v_call: TRBV3-1/TRBV3-2
cdr3_aa: CASSIGRTEGSPLHF; cdr3_nt: TGTGCCAGTAGTATCGGAAGGACAGAGGGTTCACCCCTCCACTTT; j_call: TRBJ1-6; d_call: -; clone_size: -; v_call: TRBV19
cdr3_aa: CATSDKGPYSNQPQHF; cdr3_nt: TGTGCCACCAGTGATAAGGGGCCCTATAGCAATCAGCCCCAGCATTTT; j_call: TRBJ1-5; d_call: -; clone_size: -; v_call: TRBV24-1
cdr3_aa: CATSRLAGGALNQETQYF; cdr3_nt: TGTGCCACCAGCAGATTAGCGGGGGGGGCGCTAAATCAAGAGACCCAGTACTTC; j_call: TRBJ2-5; d_call: TRBD2; clone_size: few; v_call: TRBV15
cdr3_aa: CATSDPSGTQDTQYF; cdr3_nt: TGTGCCACCAGTGATCCCTCCGGAACACAGGATACGCAGTATTTT; j_call: TRBJ2-3; d_call: -; clone_size: -; v_call: TRBV24-1
cdr3_aa: CASSLTPGGRSNQPQHF; cdr3_nt: TGTGCCAGCAGTCTTACTCCAGGGGGCAGGAGCAATCAGCCCCAGCATTTT; j_call: TRBJ1-5; d_call: TRBD1; clone_size: -; v_call: TRBV28
cdr3_aa: CASSQGRLPKQFF; cdr3_nt: TGTGCCAGCAGCCAGGGCAGACTACCTAAGCAGTTCTTC; j_call: TRBJ2-1; d_call: -; clone_size: -; v_call: TRBV3-1/TRBV3-2
cdr3_aa: CASSLSGAESQTQYF; cdr3_nt: TGTGCCAGCAGCTTATCGGGAGCCGAGTCACAGACCCAGTACTTC; j_call: TRBJ2-5; d_call: -; clone_size: few; v_call: TRBV7-6